This TCR beta chain comes out of a study of T cells in Graves' hyperthyroidism and ophthalmopathy. General study results and limits: Peripheral blood also featured most of the thyroid clonotypes expanded above 0.001.

Trimming removed 3 bases at V and 4 bases at J, with 16 bases between. In germline, CDR1 is LGHDT, CDR2 YNNKEL (reference sequence). The CDR3 runs 15 residues. This clonotype was found once. Its antigen is unidentified. What was amplified from RNA transcripts were TCR beta CDR3 regions. TCR CDR3 underwent first-round RT-PCR with the HTBI primer set. TCRdb ran MiXCR on the multiplex PCR reads and lists one entry per CDR3 protein. The data show about 460,000 distinct CDR3 sequences, 22% seen once. The chain is built from TRBV3-1 and TRBJ2-7; D is possibly TRBD2 (6 bases). This receptor was identified in a woman between 70 and 85 years old with Graves' ophthalmopathy. The sample consisted of blood. CDR3 sequence: CASSQPGTGTYEQYF. Written as DNA, the CDR3 is TGTGCCAGCAGCCAGCCCGGGACTGGGACGTACGAGCAGTACTTC.